This T cell receptor (beta chain) was retrieved from a study of regulatory T cells in long-lasting Graves disease. Study background: Antithyroid drug exposure in newly diagnosed Graves' patients had lasted under 3 months.

The ends were cut back, 4 bases at V and 2 bases at J, with 7 bases in the middle. Germline values: CDR1 SGHKS, CDR2 YYEKEE (reference sequence). This CDR3 region has 14 residues. Sample time point: newly diagnosed GD, antithyroid drugs for less than 3 months. The TCR library was prepared using RNA isolated from PBMCs. Assembly of TCR beta libraries relied on iRepertoire HTBI primers together with Arm-PCR of CDR3 regions. One entry per CDR3 protein results from TCRdb running MiXCR on the multiplex PCR reads. There are about 350,000 distinct CDR3 sequences in the sample; approximately 15% occur only once, and 25% to 30% lies in the top ten. These data also featured in a second study, about T cells in Graves' hyperthyroidism and ophthalmopathy.

The sequencing here drew on peripheral blood mononuclear cells (PBMCs), taken at new diagnosis, from a patient treated with antithyroid drugs. This sequence originates from a man aged 35-49 years with Graves disease. This rearrangement joins TRBV5-5 to TRBJ2-6; the D is unclear. As DNA, the CDR3 is TGTGCCAGCAGCCCCCAGCCTGGGGCCAACGTCCTGACTTTC. Translation: CASSPQPGANVLTF.